This record covers a single TCR beta chain. Just one base apart from a much larger clone, this may be a read error. The CDR3 runs 13 residues. Looked up from germline, CDR1 is SGHRS and CDR2 is YFSETQ. This sample was taken from a study of shared clonotypes between healthy human individuals. Sequencing on ten immunoSEQ deep assay plates was performed for unsorted PBMC DNA. Original analysis: Junction-only immunoSEQ data arrived without quality scores, meaning filtering differed. The protocol was immunoSEQ multiplex PCR, while the TCRdb copy is restricted to in-frame clones and leaves out a portion. V and J calls and clone size are given by that table; D and trimming were obtained from the DNA. The sample holds about 490,000 clones; 70% to 80% are singletons and the top ten take 13%.

The sequenced sample was PBMCs. The V and J genes are TRBV5-1 and TRBJ1-1; D not certain. The receptor comes from a woman aged 40 to 49 in good health. Some clones in this sample may be carry-over from other donors' samples. In DNA, the CDR3 is TGCGCCAGCAGCTTGGTGATGAACACTGGAGCTTTCTTT. This translates into CASSLVMNTGAFF.